The 5 T cell receptor beta chains reported below all come from one sample, sequenced in a study of preoperative IRX-2 immunotherapy in early breast cancer. Here immunoSEQ multiplex PCR was the method, and the copy in TCRdb shows in-frame clones only, minus some. Here the sample spans 30,000 to 35,000 clones, around 96% being singletons. Treatment noted: preoperative locoregional IRX-2 cytokine immunotherapy. The sample was acquired from a patient treated with IRX-2 immunotherapy. The receptors were gathered from a human donor with breast cancer.

In this sample, this clone turned up once. The chain has TRBV6-5 and TRBJ1-4; unclear D gene. The CDR3 is 15 residues long. The germline V and J ends were trimmed by 2 bases and 0 bases, with 7 bases remaining between them. Germline V gene sequence: CDR1 MNHEY, CDR2 SVGAGI. DNA of the CDR3: TGTGCCAGCAGTTACCCGACCCCAACTAATGAAAAACTGTTTTTT. The encoded protein is CASSYPTPTNEKLFF.

This sequence joins TRBV29-1 and TRBJ2-7; 14 nucleotides match TRBD2. CDR3 size: 16 residues. The V gene end was trimmed by 0 bases and the J gene end by 6 bases; junction bases not matched to a gene: 7. Per germline, CDR1 SQVTM and CDR2 ANQGSEA. DNA of the CDR3: TGCAGCGTTGAAGATGGGACTAGCGGGGGTTTCCCCGAGCAGTACTTC. It codes for CSVEDGTSGGFPEQYF.

The gene calls are TRBV27 and TRBJ2-7; 8 positions match TRBD2. Unmatched junction bases numbered 10, after V lost 6 bases and J lost 3 bases. The CDR3 is made up of 15 amino acids. CDR1 MNHEY and CDR2 SMNVEV come from the germline V gene (reference sequence). The CDR3 bases are TGTGCCAGCAGGCCGAGTGGCGGGGGGTTCTACGAGCAGTACTTC. This encodes CASRPSGGGFYEQYF.

The chain links TRBV7-9 to TRBJ2-5; 9 bases fit TRBD2. Germline V gene data show CDR1 as SEHNR and CDR2 as FQNEAQ (reference sequence). Unmatched junction bases numbered 5, after V lost 1 base and J lost 5 bases. CDR3 length: 15 amino acids. The CDR3 region is CASSLGPAGGETQYF. CDR3 bases: TGTGCCAGCAGCTTAGGGCCAGCGGGGGGTGAGACCCAGTACTTC.

The J gene is TRBJ2-7, the V gene TRBV4-1; unclear D gene. V lost 4 bases, J lost 0 bases, and 10 bases lay in between. Germline CDR1 is MGHRA and CDR2 is YSYEKL. The CDR3 totals 14 residues. The CDR3 loop reads CASSPTHISYEQYF. CDR3 in DNA: TGCGCCAGCAGCCCCACCCACATCTCCTACGAGCAGTACTTC.